Following are 2 T cell receptor beta chains from one sample sequenced in a study of circulating CD8 cells and anti-PD-1 response in melanoma. Using about 15 ng of total RNA, TCR libraries were made with the QIAseq Immune Repertoire TCR panel. A single record per CDR3 protein comes from TCRdb applying MiXCR to the reads. The data show 400 to 550 distinct CDR3 sequences, with about 11% seen just once and 69% held by the top ten. Four subsets defined by PD-1 and/or TIGIT were sorted from live CD3+CD8+TCRalphabeta+ cells. The sequencing here drew on CD8+ T cells from PBMCs, taken at baseline or after one month of anti-PD-1 therapy (not recorded which). The receptors come from a human donor with melanoma.

This clonotype was detected a few times. The genes are TRBV28 and TRBJ2-7; TRBD2 is a possible D gene (5 bases). V was pared by 3 bases and J by 0 bases, with 12 bases between. This CDR3 region has 15 residues. Per germline, CDR1 MDHEN and CDR2 SYDVKM. CDR3 region: CASSFLPGSSYEQYF. The CDR3 DNA sequence: TGTGCCAGCAGTTTTCTCCCGGGGAGCTCCTACGAGCAGTACTTC.

This clonotype is deemed medium-sized (0.01 to 0.1%). The V gene is TRBV27, the J gene TRBJ2-7; 12 bases are a match to TRBD1. The CDR3 length is 15 residues. Losses at the gene ends were 2 bases for V and 2 bases for J; bases not matched to a gene: 1. Per germline, CDR1 MNHEY and CDR2 SMNVEV (reference sequence). CDR3 sequence reads: CASSLGTGGPYEQYF. As DNA, the CDR3 is TGTGCCAGCAGTTTAGGGACAGGGGGCCCCTACGAGCAGTACTTC.